A single sample is the source of the 22 T cell receptor beta chains below, sequenced in a study of cytomegalovirus exposure and HLA in healthy donors. PCR employed 60 Vbeta and 13 Jbeta primers. The method was immunoSEQ multiplex PCR; TCRdb's version includes in-frame clones alone and lacks a portion of them. The sample includes 150,000 or so clones, about 74% of them seen just once. Sequenced: PBMCs. Every receptor here comes from a man between 18 and 35 years old in good health and CMV-seropositive.

The genes are TRBV4-1 and TRBJ1-5, with D unresolved. The V and J ends lost 1 base and 3 bases respectively, with 7 bases between them. There are 14 residues in the CDR3. Per germline, CDR1 MGHRA and CDR2 YSYEKL. This CDR3 reads CASSQVMANQPQHF. In nucleotides, the CDR3 is TGCGCCAGCAGCCAAGTAATGGCCAATCAGCCCCAGCATTTT.

This clone was found once. CDR3 sequence (DNA): TGTGCCAGCAGCCTAGGGAGGGGAAGCGGCACTGAAGCTTTCTTT. Encoded protein: CASSLGRGSGTEAFF. The gene calls are TRBV6-5 and TRBJ1-1; possibly TRBD1 for D (5 bases). The CDR3 has 15 residues. V gave up 6 bases and J gave up 4 bases, with 18 bases separating them. Germline V CDR1 and CDR2: MNHEY, SVGAGI.

V usage is TRBV27 and J usage is TRBJ1-1; D gene ambiguous. The germline V gene has CDR1 MNHEY and CDR2 SMNVEV (reference sequence). This CDR3 has 14 amino acids. The V and J ends lost 10 bases and 1 base respectively, with 16 bases between them. CDR3 loop: CATKNPGSNTEAFF. The CDR3 DNA is TGTGCCACCAAAAATCCGGGGTCGAACACTGAAGCTTTCTTT.

The gene calls are TRBV29-1 and TRBJ2-3, with 13 nucleotides matching TRBD2. The length of the CDR3 is 15 residues. J lost 5 bases, V lost 1 base, and 3 bases had no gene match. Germline V gene data show CDR1 as SQVTM and CDR2 as ANQGSEA. The CDR3 coding sequence is TGCAGCGTTGAAGGGACTAGCGGGAGTAAAGATACGCAGTATTTT. Encoded protein: CSVEGTSGSKDTQYF.

This rearrangement joins TRBV10-2 to TRBJ1-6; no firm D call. This CDR3 has 15 amino acids. Germline V gene sequence: CDR1 WSHSY, CDR2 SAAADI. V was shortened by 7 bases and J by 6 bases, with 16 bases between the two germline ends. The DNA of the CDR3 is TGCGCCAGCAAGAACAGCCTTAACTTTAATTCACCCCTCCACTTT. This gives the protein CASKNSLNFNSPLHF.

The rearrangement links TRBV7-2 to TRBJ1-5; D is unclear. The germline gives CDR1 SGHTA, CDR2 FQGNSA. Trimming left V 1 base short and J 1 base short, with 8 bases between. The CDR3 loop spans 15 amino acids. The DNA of the CDR3 is TGTGCCAGCAGCTTAGTGGAGGAGAGCAATCAGCCCCAGCATTTT. Protein product: CASSLVEESNQPQHF.

The chain is built from TRBV4-3 and TRBJ2-5, with TRBD2 matching 13 bases. The CDR3 consists of 18 residues. The V segment lost 2 bases and the J segment 5 bases; nucleotides outside the gene matches: 11. CDR1 is LGHNA, CDR2 YSLEER, per germline. The CDR3 loop reads CASSQQMRLAGGGETQYF. Written as DNA, the CDR3 is TGCGCCAGCAGCCAACAAATGAGACTAGCGGGAGGTGGGGAGACCCAGTACTTC.

This clone was seen a handful of times. The CDR3 nucleotides are TGCGCCAGCAGCCCCGGGGGGAGCACAGATACGCAGTATTTT. Translated, it gives CASSPGGSTDTQYF. The gene calls are TRBV10-1 and TRBJ2-3; 7 bases line up with TRBD2. CDR1 WNHNN and CDR2 SYGVQD come from the germline V gene (reference sequence). V dropped 6 bases and J dropped 0; count of bases not matched to a gene: 3. The CDR3 covers 14 residues.

The V call is TRBV9, the J call TRBJ2-7; no definite D call. CDR3 length: 15 residues. V shed 4 bases and J shed 0 bases, with 14 bases lying between them. Germline CDR1 and CDR2: SGDLS and YYNGEE. CDR3 region: CASSSNLRSSYEQYF. DNA for the CDR3: TGTGCCAGCAGCTCAAACTTACGGAGCTCCTACGAGCAGTACTTC.

The V call is TRBV19, the J call TRBJ1-1; D is uncertain. Germline V gives CDR1 LNHDA, CDR2 SQIVND (reference sequence). Trimming pared 6 bases from V and 0 bases from J, leaving 11 bases between. This CDR3 spans 14 amino acids. CDR3 DNA: TGTGCCAGTAGAATCCATTCGGTGAACACTGAAGCTTTCTTT. Residues: CASRIHSVNTEAFF.

The chain combines TRBV5-6 with TRBJ2-2; D ambiguous. V was shortened by 0 bases and J by 6 bases, with 12 bases between the two germline ends. This CDR3 region has 15 residues. CDR1 and CDR2 from the germline V gene are SGHDT and YYEEEE. CDR3: CASSLALKEPGELFF. For the CDR3, the DNA is TGTGCCAGCAGCTTGGCATTGAAGGAGCCCGGGGAGCTGTTTTTT. The full variable domain, its missing parts supplied by reference TRBV5-6 and TRBJ2-2, is DAGVTQSPTHLIKTRGQQVTLRCSPKSGHDTVSWYQQALGQGPQFIFQYYEEEERQRGNFPDRFSGHQFPNYSSELNVNALLLGDSALYLCASSLALKEPGELFFGEGSRLTVL.

The chain couples TRBV15 to TRBJ2-7; D may be TRBD2 (6 bases). In germline, CDR1 is LNHNV, CDR2 YYDKDF (reference sequence). The CDR3 is 12 amino acids. The ends were cut back, 0 bases at V and 7 bases at J, with 7 bases in the middle. The CDR3 DNA reads TGTGCCACCAGCAGAGATCGGGGGGAGCAGTACTTC. Protein product: CATSRDRGEQYF.

The V gene is TRBV11-2, the J gene TRBJ2-7; 9 nucleotides align to TRBD2. V dropped 6 bases and J dropped 4; count of bases not matched to a gene: 13. There are 16 residues in the CDR3. The V gene's germline CDR1 is SGHAT and CDR2 FQNNGV. The CDR3 reads CASRSLRAGGDYEQYF. The CDR3 DNA reads TGTGCCAGCAGATCTCTAAGAGCGGGGGGAGATTACGAGCAGTACTTC.

The V gene is TRBV27, the J gene TRBJ2-5, with D perhaps TRBD1 (6 bases). The CDR3 has 14 amino acids. Germline loops: CDR1 MNHEY, CDR2 SMNVEV (reference sequence). The V and J ends lost 5 bases and 0 bases respectively, with 10 bases between them. The CDR3 DNA follows: TGTGCCAGCAGTCCACAGGGAAACCAAGAGACCCAGTACTTC. Translated: CASSPQGNQETQYF.

The chain links TRBV6-1 to TRBJ1-2; D is uncertain. Germline V gene data show CDR1 as MNHNS and CDR2 as SASEGT. This CDR3 region has 12 residues. V lost 6 bases and J 7 bases, leaving 12 bases between the germline ends. This CDR3 is CASRLQQVGYTF. The CDR3 DNA follows: TGTGCCAGCAGGTTACAGCAGGTTGGCTACACCTTC.

V is TRBV13 and J is TRBJ1-1; no clear D. Looked up from germline, CDR1 is PRHDT and CDR2 is FYEKMQ (reference sequence). The CDR3 runs to 14 residues. The ends were cut back, 5 bases at V and 3 bases at J, with 13 bases in the middle. The CDR3 reads CASSPIRQDTEAFF. The DNA of the CDR3 is TGTGCCAGCAGCCCCATCCGGCAGGACACTGAAGCTTTCTTT.

This chain links TRBV6-1 with TRBJ2-7, with 9 bases that match TRBD1. The V gene's germline CDR1 is MNHNS and CDR2 SASEGT. The CDR3 is made up of 14 amino acids. V lost 6 bases and J lost 2; bases outside the gene matches: 5. The CDR3 is CASRAGTGTYEQYF. CDR3 bases: TGTGCCAGCAGAGCCGGGACAGGGACCTACGAGCAGTACTTC.

This clone appeared a single time. This chain uses TRBV5-5 with TRBJ2-7; 8 nucleotides line up with TRBD1. V shed 0 bases, J shed 3 bases, and the junction held 8 bases outside the gene matches. The germline V gene encodes CDR1 SGHKS and CDR2 YYEKEE (reference sequence). CDR3 size: 16 residues. The CDR3 DNA is TGTGCCAGCAGCTTGGAAGCGAGGACAGGGTACTACGAGCAGTACTTC. It is translated as CASSLEARTGYYEQYF.

As DNA, the CDR3 is TGCGCCAGCAGTGGGGCAACTAGCGGGGGGTTGTCCTACAATGAGCAGTTCTTC. As protein: CASSGATSGGLSYNEQFF. The chain employs TRBV10-1 and TRBJ2-1; 12 nucleotides line up with TRBD2. The trim removed 4 bases at V and 1 base at J, leaving 8 bases unmatched. The V gene's germline CDR1 is WNHNN and CDR2 SYGVQD (reference sequence). This CDR3 region has 18 residues.

The chain employs TRBV5-1 and TRBJ2-7; 8 bases are a match to TRBD1. Unmatched junction bases numbered 5, after V lost 7 bases and J lost 2 bases. Germline V lookup: CDR1 SGHRS, CDR2 YFSETQ. The length of the CDR3 is 13 residues. CDR3 nucleotides: TGCGCCAGCGGACAGGGTTTCCCCTACGAGCAGTACTTC. This codes for CASGQGFPYEQYF.

The CDR3 DNA is TGTGCCAGCAGCGCGGTACGGGACAGCGCCTCCTACAATGAGCAGTTCTTC. It translates to CASSAVRDSASYNEQFF. The chain uses TRBV5-6 and TRBJ2-1; 7 bases are shared with TRBD1. The J segment lost 0 bases and the V segment lost 4 bases, leaving 10 bases of the junction unmatched. The CDR3 is made up of 17 amino acids. Germline V gene data show CDR1 as SGHDT and CDR2 as YYEEEE.

The chain recombines TRBV28 with TRBJ2-3; a possible D gene is TRBD2 (6 bases). With 8 bases removed from V and 6 bases from J, the gap between germline ends came to 15 bases. The CDR3 contains 13 residues. The germline CDR1 and CDR2 sequences are MDHEN and SYDVKM. The CDR3 is CASGERGLDTQYF. The DNA of the CDR3 is TGTGCCAGCGGGGAACGGGGACTGGATACGCAGTATTTT.